This is a list of T cell receptor beta chains from one sample in a study of blood T cell repertoires in COVID-19. Sequenced by immunoSEQ multiplex PCR; TCRdb stores in-frame clones only, minus some. The sample holds 250,000 to 350,000 clones, approximately 86% seen once. The sequenced material came from PBMCs or T cells enriched from blood (not recorded which). The origin of the receptors is a woman under 30 who had recovered from COVID-19. The CDR3 runs from the conserved cysteine through the conserved F or W. The D gene is left open where the match is weak. Size is omitted from some rows. Given values are once, few, many or a class for expanded clones.

D gene	J gene	V gene	clone size	CDR3 protein	CDR3 DNA
TRBD1	TRBJ1-5	TRBV28	NA	CASSLGLTGEGQPQHF	TGTGCCAGCAGTTTAGGACTGACAGGGGAAGGGCAGCCCCAGCATTTT
NA	TRBJ1-6	TRBV19	NA	CASSWSRLDSPLHF	TGTGCCAGTAGTTGGAGCAGATTGGATTCACCCCTCCACTTT
TRBD1	TRBJ1-6	TRBV3-1/TRBV3-2	NA	CASSPGQGHNSPLHF	TGTGCCAGCAGCCCTGGACAGGGGCATAATTCACCCCTCCACTTT
TRBD1	TRBJ2-5	TRBV24-1	once	CASSGQGQETQYF	TGTGCCTCGTCTGGACAGGGCCAAGAGACCCAGTACTTC
NA	TRBJ1-2	TRBV19	NA	CASLQGYGYTF	TGTGCCAGTCTCCAGGGGTATGGCTACACCTTC
NA	TRBJ2-2	TRBV5-4	NA	CASSLGVAENTGELFF	TGTGCCAGCAGCTTGGGGGTAGCGGAAAACACCGGGGAGCTGTTTTTT
NA	TRBJ2-7	TRBV5-5	NA	CASSRQGGGYEQYF	TGTGCCAGCAGCCGACAGGGAGGCGGTTACGAGCAGTACTTC
NA	TRBJ2-1	TRBV19	NA	CASSIPSRQRYNEQFF	TGTGCCAGTAGTATCCCGAGCCGACAGAGATACAATGAGCAGTTCTTC
TRBD2	TRBJ2-7	TRBV3-1/TRBV3-2	NA	CASSQIAGESEQYF	TGTGCCAGCAGCCAAATAGCGGGGGAGAGCGAGCAGTACTTC
NA	TRBJ2-1	TRBV4-1	NA	CASSRATDNNEQFF	TGCGCCAGCAGCCGAGCGACAGACAACAATGAGCAGTTCTTC
TRBD1	TRBJ2-7	TRBV18	NA	CASSTEGALSYEQYF	TGTGCCAGCTCGACCGAGGGGGCCCTATCCTACGAGCAGTACTTC
TRBD1	TRBJ1-5	TRBV27	NA	CASSLFGTGVGNQPQHF	TGTGCCAGCAGTCTTTTCGGGACAGGGGTAGGTAATCAGCCCCAGCATTTT
NA	TRBJ2-5	TRBV28	NA	CASSFGGQNQETQYF	TGTGCCAGCAGCTTCGGGGGGCAAAACCAAGAGACCCAGTACTTC
TRBD2	TRBJ2-5	TRBV7-2	NA	CASSPGTSQETQYF	TGTGCCAGCAGCCCCGGGACTAGTCAAGAGACCCAGTACTTC
TRBD2	TRBJ2-7	TRBV10-3	NA	CAIGRLAGARAYEQYF	TGTGCCATCGGGCGGCTAGCGGGAGCCAGGGCCTACGAGCAGTACTTC
NA	TRBJ2-1	TRBV11-2	NA	CASSLGRMVGNEQFF	TGTGCCAGCAGCTTAGGGAGGATGGTTGGGAATGAGCAGTTCTTC
TRBD2	TRBJ2-3	TRBV27	NA	CASSLFLGTSAQYF	TGTGCCAGCAGTTTATTCCTCGGGACTAGCGCGCAGTATTTT
NA	TRBJ1-2	TRBV20-1	NA	CSAKATSGYTF	TGCAGTGCTAAGGCCACTAGCGGCTACACCTTC
NA	TRBJ1-4	TRBV3-1/TRBV3-2	NA	CASSQVAGKKLFF	TGTGCCAGCAGCCAAGTAGCCGGGAAAAAACTGTTTTTT
TRBD1	TRBJ2-7	TRBV2	NA	CASSSRPGQLTYEQYF	TGTGCCAGCAGTTCAAGACCGGGACAGCTGACCTACGAGCAGTACTTC
NA	TRBJ2-1	TRBV4-3	NA	CASSQAVQGLNNEQFF	TGCGCCAGCAGCCAAGCTGTACAGGGATTAAACAATGAGCAGTTCTTC
NA	TRBJ2-7	TRBV6-5	NA	CATMAGPYTYEQYF	TGTGCCACGATGGCGGGGCCCTATACCTACGAGCAGTACTTC
NA	TRBJ2-3	TRBV28	NA	CASSLDSWSDTQYF	TGTGCCAGCAGCCTCGACAGTTGGTCAGATACGCAGTATTTT
TRBD1	TRBJ1-5	TRBV7-2	NA	CASSSYGTDGNQPQHF	TGTGCCAGCAGCTCGTACGGGACAGATGGCAATCAGCCCCAGCATTTT